The sequence of this T cell receptor beta chain was determined in a study of blood T cell repertoires in COVID-19. Looking at the study overall: Samples representing acute and convalescent COVID-19 were sourced from the United States, Italy and Spain.

The V end was cut by 1 base, the J end by 5 bases, with 11 bases between. This CDR3 comprises 14 residues. The germline CDR1 and CDR2 sequences are SGHTA and FQGNSA. This table comes from immunoSEQ multiplex PCR, and its TCRdb copy is limited to in-frame clones, with some not included. The sample yields around 340,000 clones, less than 90% seen once. This chain links TRBV7-2 with TRBJ1-2, with D maybe TRBD1 (6 bases). The sequence was collected from a woman between 55 and 75 years old with COVID-19, enrolled during active disease. Sequences were obtained from peripheral blood. The CDR3 sequence is CASSLGTEYYGYTF. CDR3 nucleotides: TGTGCCAGCAGCTTAGGGACAGAATATTATGGCTACACCTTC.